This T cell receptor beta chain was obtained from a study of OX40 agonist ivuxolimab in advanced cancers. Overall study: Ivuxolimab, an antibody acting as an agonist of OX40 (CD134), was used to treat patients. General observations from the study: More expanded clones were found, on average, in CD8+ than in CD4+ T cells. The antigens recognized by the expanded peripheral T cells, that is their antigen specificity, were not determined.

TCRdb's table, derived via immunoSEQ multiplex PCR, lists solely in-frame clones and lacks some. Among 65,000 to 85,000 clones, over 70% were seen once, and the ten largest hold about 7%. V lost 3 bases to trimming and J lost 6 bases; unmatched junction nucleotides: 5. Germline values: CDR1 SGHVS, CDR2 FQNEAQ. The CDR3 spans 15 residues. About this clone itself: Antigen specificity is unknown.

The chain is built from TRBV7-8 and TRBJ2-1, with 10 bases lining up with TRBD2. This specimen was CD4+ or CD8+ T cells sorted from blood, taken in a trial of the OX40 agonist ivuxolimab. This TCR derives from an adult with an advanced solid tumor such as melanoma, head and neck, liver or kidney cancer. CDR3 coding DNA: TGTGCCAGCAGCTTCCTAGCGGGAGCACTCAATGAGCAGTTCTTC. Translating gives CASSFLAGALNEQFF.